This T cell receptor beta chain was sequenced during a study of T cell responses to AZD1222 COVID-19 vaccine. Sequencing was performed with immunoSEQ multiplex PCR; in TCRdb, only in-frame clones are kept and a portion is missing. This sample carries approximately 110,000 clones, approximately 89% of them seen once, and the ten largest clones take 6.5%. Looked up from germline, CDR1 is LGHDT and CDR2 is YNNKEL (reference sequence). The CDR3 spans 13 residues. Losses at the gene ends were 1 base for V and 6 bases for J; bases not matched to a gene: 0. Pooling was applied to second doses at about 4 or about 12 weeks. As regards this clone: What it binds is not known. Distinct nucleotide sequences in the sample also encode this CDR3.

Findings and limits, study-wide: Without day 14 samples, only post-peak T cell repertoires were studied. Targeting of unmutated variant regions was reportedly seen in nearly half of spike-specific TCRs. At baseline, seropositivity was found in only 6 or 7 AZD1222 recipients.

The clonotype originates from an adult who received the AZD1222 COVID-19 vaccine. Here the sequenced sample was peripheral blood, taken 28 days after the second AZD1222 dose. The chain links TRBV3-1 (or the pseudogene TRBV3-2) to TRBJ2-7; 10 positions match TRBD2. The CDR3 coding sequence is TGTGCCAGCAGCCAAGGGACTAGCGGCGAGCAGTACTTC. Its translation: CASSQGTSGEQYF.